The clone carrying this TCR beta chain was observed a handful of times. Its antigen is as yet unknown. Germline values: CDR1 MNHEY, CDR2 SVGEGT. The CDR3 is 12 amino acids. V was pared by 7 bases and J by 9 bases, with 6 bases of the junction left unmatched. A sample-barcoded 5' primer and a J-beta primer mix were used in a second PCR of roughly 7 to 12 cycles. In TCRdb, the 5' RACE reads were re-called with MiXCR into one record per CDR3 protein. The table lists around 1,000,000 distinct CDR3 sequences, around 27% of them singletons. This sample was included in a study of blood T cells in healthy people across ages. Findings of the study overall: Roughly linear declines in TCR beta diversity per million T cells occurred with age.

The sample was also linked to a second study, of T cells of mothers and their children.

Sequencing used blood. This chain joins TRBV6-2 or TRBV6-3 and TRBJ2-1; TRBD1 aligns across 7 bases. The receptor's source is a girl aged 2 to 10 in good health. CDR3 sequence (DNA): TGTGCCAGCAACGACAGGGTTGGTGAGCAGTTCTTC. This sequence encodes CASNDRVGEQFF.